The 3 T cell receptor beta chains below all came from one sample that was sequenced in a study of neurological immune-mediated disorders. TCRdb used MiXCR to reprocess the 5' RACE reads, holding one entry per CDR3 protein. This table holds about 66,000 distinct CDR3 sequences, 3.4% found once. Sample: PBMCs. Every receptor here comes from a man aged 35-49 years with multiple sclerosis.

In its sample, this clonotype was seen many times. The chain couples TRBV9 to TRBJ1-3; D remains unclear. Germline V gene lookup returns CDR1 SGDLS and CDR2 YYNGEE. The CDR3 spans 13 residues. Deletions cut 0 bases from V and 2 bases from J, with 3 bases between. CDR3 amino acids: CASSVETGNTIYF. CDR3 sequence (DNA): TGTGCCAGCAGCGTAGAAACTGGAAACACCATATATTTT.

This clonotype was counted at least ten times. The chain links TRBV20-1 to TRBJ2-5; a possible D gene is TRBD2 (5 bases). The germline V gene has CDR1 DFQATT and CDR2 SNEGSKA (reference sequence). The CDR3 has 13 amino acids. The V end was cut by 1 base, the J end by 4 bases, with 10 bases between. CDR3 protein: CSARGLARETQYF. The CDR3, as DNA: TGCAGTGCTAGAGGGCTAGCTCGAGAGACCCAGTACTTC.

This clonotype was counted ten times or more. The chain joins TRBV5-1 to TRBJ1-2; 7 bases agree with TRBD1. Unmatched junction bases numbered 3, after V lost 2 bases and J lost 2 bases. The CDR3 contains 14 residues. Germline loops: CDR1 SGHRS, CDR2 YFSETQ. The CDR3 DNA reads as TGCGCCAGCAGCTTAGGACAGGACAACTATGGCTACACCTTC. Translation: CASSLGQDNYGYTF.